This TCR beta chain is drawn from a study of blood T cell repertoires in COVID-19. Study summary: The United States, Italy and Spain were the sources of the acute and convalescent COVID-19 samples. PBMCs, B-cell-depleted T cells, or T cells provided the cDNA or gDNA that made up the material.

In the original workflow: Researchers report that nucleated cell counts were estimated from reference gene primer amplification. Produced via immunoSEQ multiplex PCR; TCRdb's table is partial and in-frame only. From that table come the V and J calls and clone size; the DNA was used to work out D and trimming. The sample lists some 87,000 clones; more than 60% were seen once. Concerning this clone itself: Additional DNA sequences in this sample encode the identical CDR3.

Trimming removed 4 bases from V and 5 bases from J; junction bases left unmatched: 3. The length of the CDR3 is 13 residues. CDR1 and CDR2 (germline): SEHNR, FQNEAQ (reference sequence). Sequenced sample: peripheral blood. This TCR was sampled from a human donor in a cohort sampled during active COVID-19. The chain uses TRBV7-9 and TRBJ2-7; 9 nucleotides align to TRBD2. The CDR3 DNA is TGTGCCAGCAGCTATGGGACTAGCAACGAGCAGTACGTC. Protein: CASSYGTSNEQYV.